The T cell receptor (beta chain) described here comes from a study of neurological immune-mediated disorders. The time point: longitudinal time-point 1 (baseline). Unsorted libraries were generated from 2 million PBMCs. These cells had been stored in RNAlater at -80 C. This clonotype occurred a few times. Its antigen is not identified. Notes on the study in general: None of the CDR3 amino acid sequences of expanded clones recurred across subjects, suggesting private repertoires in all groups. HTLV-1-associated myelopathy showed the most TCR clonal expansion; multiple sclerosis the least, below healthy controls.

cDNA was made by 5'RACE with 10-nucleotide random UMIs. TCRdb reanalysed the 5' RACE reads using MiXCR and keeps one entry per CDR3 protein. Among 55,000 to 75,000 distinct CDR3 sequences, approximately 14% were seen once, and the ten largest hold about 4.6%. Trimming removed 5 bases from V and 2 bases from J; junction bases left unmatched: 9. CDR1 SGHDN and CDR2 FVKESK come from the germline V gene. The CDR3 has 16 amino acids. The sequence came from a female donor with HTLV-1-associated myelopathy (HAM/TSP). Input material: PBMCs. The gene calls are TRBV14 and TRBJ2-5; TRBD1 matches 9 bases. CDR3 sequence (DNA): TGTGCCAGCAGCTTTCTCGGGACAGGGAAACAAGAGACCCAGTACTTC. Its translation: CASSFLGTGKQETQYF.